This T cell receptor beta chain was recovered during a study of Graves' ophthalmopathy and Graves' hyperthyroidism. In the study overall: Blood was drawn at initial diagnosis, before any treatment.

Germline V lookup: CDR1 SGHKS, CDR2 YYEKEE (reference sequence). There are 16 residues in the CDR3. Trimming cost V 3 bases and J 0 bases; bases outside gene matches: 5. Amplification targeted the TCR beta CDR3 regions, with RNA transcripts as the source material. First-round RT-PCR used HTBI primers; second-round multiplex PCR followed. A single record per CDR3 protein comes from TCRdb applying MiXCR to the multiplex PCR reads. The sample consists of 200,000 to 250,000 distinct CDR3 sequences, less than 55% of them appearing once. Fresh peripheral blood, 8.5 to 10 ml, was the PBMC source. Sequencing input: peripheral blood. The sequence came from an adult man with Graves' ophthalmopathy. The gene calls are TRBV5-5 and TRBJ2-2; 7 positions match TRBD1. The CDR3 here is CASSWRQGTNTGELFF. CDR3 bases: TGTGCCAGCAGCTGGAGACAGGGAACGAACACCGGGGAGCTGTTTTTT.